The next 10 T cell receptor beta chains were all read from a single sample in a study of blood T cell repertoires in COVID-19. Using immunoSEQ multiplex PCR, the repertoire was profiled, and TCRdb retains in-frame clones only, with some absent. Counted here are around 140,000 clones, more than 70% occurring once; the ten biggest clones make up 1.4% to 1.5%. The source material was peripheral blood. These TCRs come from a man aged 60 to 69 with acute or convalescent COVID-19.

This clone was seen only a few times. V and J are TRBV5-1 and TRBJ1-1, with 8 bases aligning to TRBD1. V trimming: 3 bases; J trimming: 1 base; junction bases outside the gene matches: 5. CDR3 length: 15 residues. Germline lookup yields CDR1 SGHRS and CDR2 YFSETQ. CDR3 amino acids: CASSSWTGRNTEAFF. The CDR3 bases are TGCGCCAGCAGCTCTTGGACAGGGAGGAACACTGAAGCTTTCTTT.

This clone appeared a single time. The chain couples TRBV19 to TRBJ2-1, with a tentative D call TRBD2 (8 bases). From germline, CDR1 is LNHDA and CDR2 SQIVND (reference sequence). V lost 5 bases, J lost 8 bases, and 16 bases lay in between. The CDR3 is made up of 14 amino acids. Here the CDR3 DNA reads TGTGCCAGTAGTTTGGGACTAGGGGGCGATGAGCAGTTCTTC. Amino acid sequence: CASSLGLGGDEQFF.

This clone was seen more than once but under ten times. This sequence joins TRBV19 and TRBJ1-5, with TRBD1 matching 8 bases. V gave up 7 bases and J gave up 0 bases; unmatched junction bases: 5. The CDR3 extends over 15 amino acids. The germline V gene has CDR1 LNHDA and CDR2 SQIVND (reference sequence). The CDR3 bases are TGTGCCAGTATGAGGACAGGGAATAGCAATCAGCCCCAGCATTTT. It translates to CASMRTGNSNQPQHF.

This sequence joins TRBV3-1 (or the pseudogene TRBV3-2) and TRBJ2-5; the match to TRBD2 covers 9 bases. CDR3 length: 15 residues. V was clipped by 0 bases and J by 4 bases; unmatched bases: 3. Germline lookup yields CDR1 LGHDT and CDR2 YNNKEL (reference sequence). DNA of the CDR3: TGTGCCAGCAGCCAAGATAGGCGGGGGGGAGAGACCCAGTACTTC. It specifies CASSQDRRGGETQYF.

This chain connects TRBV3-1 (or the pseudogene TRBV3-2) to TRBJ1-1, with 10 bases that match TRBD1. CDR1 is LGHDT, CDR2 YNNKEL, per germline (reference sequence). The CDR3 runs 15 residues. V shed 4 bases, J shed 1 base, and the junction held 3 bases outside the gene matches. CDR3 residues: CASSPDRGRNTEAFF. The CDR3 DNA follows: TGTGCCAGCAGCCCGGACAGGGGGAGGAACACTGAAGCTTTCTTT.

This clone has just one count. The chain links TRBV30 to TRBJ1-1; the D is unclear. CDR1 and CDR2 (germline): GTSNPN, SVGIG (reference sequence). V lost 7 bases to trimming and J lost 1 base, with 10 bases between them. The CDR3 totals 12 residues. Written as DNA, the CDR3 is TGTGCCTCCTCCCGGGAGAACACTGAAGCTTTCTTT. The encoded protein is CASSRENTEAFF.

The CDR3 is CASRRGSGGSNTGELFF. CDR3 nucleotide sequence: TGTGCCAGCCGGCGGGGGAGCGGGGGATCGAACACCGGGGAGCTGTTTTTT. This sequence joins TRBV2 and TRBJ2-2; TRBD2 matches 8 bases. This CDR3 has 17 amino acids. Germline V gene data show CDR1 as SNHLY and CDR2 as FYNNEI. Unmatched junction bases numbered 11, after V lost 8 bases and J lost 0 bases.

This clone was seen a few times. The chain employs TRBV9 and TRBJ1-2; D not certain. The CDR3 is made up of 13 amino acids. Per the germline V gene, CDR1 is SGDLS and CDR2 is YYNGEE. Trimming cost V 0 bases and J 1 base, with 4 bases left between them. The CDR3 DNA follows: TGTGCCAGCAGCGTAGCCTTTAACTATGGCTACACCTTC. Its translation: CASSVAFNYGYTF. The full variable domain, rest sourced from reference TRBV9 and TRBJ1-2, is DSGVTQTPKHLITATGQRVTLRCSPRSGDLSVYWYQQSLDQGLQFLIQYYNGEERAKGNILERFSAQQFPDLHSELNLSSLELGDSALYFCASSVAFNYGYTFGSGTRLTVV.

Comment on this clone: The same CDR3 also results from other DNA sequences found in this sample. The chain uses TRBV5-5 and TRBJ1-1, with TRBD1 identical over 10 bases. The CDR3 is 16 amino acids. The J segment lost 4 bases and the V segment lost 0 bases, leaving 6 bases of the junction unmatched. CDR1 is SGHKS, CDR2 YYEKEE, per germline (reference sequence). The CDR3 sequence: CASSLETGGRGTEAFF. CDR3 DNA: TGTGCCAGCAGCTTGGAGACAGGGGGCCGTGGCACTGAAGCTTTCTTT. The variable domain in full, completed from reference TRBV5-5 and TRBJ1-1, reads DAGVTQSPTHLIKTRGQQVTLRCSPISGHKSVSWYQQVLGQGPQFIFQYYEKEERGRGNFPDRFSARQFPNYSSELNVNALLLGDSALYLCASSLETGGRGTEAFFGQGTRLTVV.

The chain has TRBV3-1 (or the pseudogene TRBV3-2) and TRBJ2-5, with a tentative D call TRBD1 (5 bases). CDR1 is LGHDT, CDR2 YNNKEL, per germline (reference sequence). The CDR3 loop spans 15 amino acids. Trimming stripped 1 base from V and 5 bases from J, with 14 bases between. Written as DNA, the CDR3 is TGTGCCAGCAGCCAAGGCAGGGCCCCTCGGGAGACCCAGTACTTC. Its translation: CASSQGRAPRETQYF.